These 29 T cell receptor beta chains originate from one sample sequenced in a study of blood T cells in healthy people across ages. Next came a second PCR, run for about 7 to 12 cycles, which used a sample-barcoded 5' primer along with a J-beta primer mix. TCRdb reprocessed the 5' RACE reads with MiXCR, giving one entry per CDR3 protein. The profile shows under 800,000 distinct CDR3 sequences, more than 40% of them singletons. The sequencing sample was made of blood. Every receptor here comes from a woman in her fifties or sixties in good health.

Only a few counts were recorded for this clonotype. The chain is built from TRBV5-1 and TRBJ1-2, with unresolved D. V was trimmed by 4 bases and J by 7 bases, leaving 17 bases between them. The CDR3 contains 14 residues. CDR1 is SGHRS, CDR2 YFSETQ, per germline. In nucleotides, the CDR3 is TGCGCCAGCAGCGGCGGTGAGGGAACCGCTGGCTACACCTTC. Translation gives CASSGGEGTAGYTF.

A remark on this clonotype: Being one base from a much bigger clone, this may be a read error. The chain is built from TRBV27 and TRBJ1-2; weak D call: TRBD1 (6 bases). Germline V lookup: CDR1 MNHEY, CDR2 SMNVEV (reference sequence). CDR3 size: 16 residues. The DNA of the CDR3 is TGTCCCAGCAGCCCTAAAGCGGCAGGACAGAACTATGGCTACACCTTC. It yields the protein CPSSPKAAGQNYGYTF.

This clonotype was recorded many times. The chain uses TRBV5-1 and TRBJ2-7; 12 bases map to TRBD2. The junction had 2 bases not matched to a gene; V was cut back by 4 bases and J by 3 bases. Germline lookup yields CDR1 SGHRS and CDR2 YFSETQ. This CDR3 region has 14 residues. DNA for the CDR3: TGCGCCAGCAGCCGGACTAGCGGGGACTACGAGCAGTACTTC. As protein: CASSRTSGDYEQYF. Supplemented by reference TRBV5-1 and TRBJ2-7, the full variable domain reads KAGVTQTPRYLIKTRGQQVTLSCSPISGHRSVSWYQQTPGQGLQFLFEYFSETQRNKGNFPGRFSGRQFSNSRSEMNVSTLELGDSALYLCASSRTSGDYEQYFGPGTRLTVT.

The J gene is TRBJ2-3, the V gene TRBV3-1; D is undetermined. The length of the CDR3 is 11 residues. Deletions cut 3 bases from V and 6 bases from J, with 4 bases between. Germline lookup yields CDR1 LGHDT and CDR2 YNNKEL (reference sequence). The CDR3 nucleotides are TGTGCCAGCAGCCAGAAGGATACGCAGTATTTT. Its protein product is CASSQKDTQYF.

The rearrangement joins TRBV9 to TRBJ2-3; D possibly corresponds to TRBD2 (7 bases). The germline V gene has CDR1 SGDLS and CDR2 YYNGEE. This CDR3 comprises 15 residues. Trimming left V 0 bases short and J 3 bases short, with 11 bases between. CDR3 coding DNA: TGTGCCAGCAGCGTAGTGGGGGGGCCAACAGATACGCAGTATTTT. Translated, it gives CASSVVGGPTDTQYF.

The gene calls are TRBV4-1 and TRBJ1-5; D unresolved. The CDR3 consists of 13 residues. Germline CDR1 and CDR2: MGHRA and YSYEKL. V was shortened by 1 base and J by 7 bases, with 8 bases between the two germline ends. CDR3 in amino acids: CASSQVVGQPQHF. The CDR3 coding sequence is TGCGCCAGCAGCCAAGTTGTCGGGCAGCCCCAGCATTTT.

The chain carries TRBV6-6 and TRBJ1-6, with TRBD1 as a possible D gene (5 bases). The CDR3 consists of 15 residues. With 2 bases removed from V and 9 bases from J, the gap between germline ends came to 14 bases. Looked up from germline, CDR1 is MNHNY and CDR2 is SVGAGI (reference sequence). The CDR3 DNA sequence: TGTGCCAGCAGTTACCCCGTGGCGGGGGGTTCACCCCTCCACTTT. Protein: CASSYPVAGGSPLHF.

The V and J genes are TRBV7-2 and TRBJ1-4; tentatively, D is TRBD1 (6 bases). The CDR3 runs 15 residues. Trimming shortened V by 1 base and J by 6 bases, and 12 bases separated the two germline ends. Germline values: CDR1 SGHTA, CDR2 FQGNSA. The CDR3, as DNA: TGTGCCAGCAGCTTAGGGAGCGGGGGGCATGAAAAACTGTTTTTT. Translating gives CASSLGSGGHEKLFF.

The sample holds many counts of this clonotype. The chain couples TRBV9 to TRBJ2-3; unclear D gene. The germline CDR1 and CDR2 sequences are SGDLS and YYNGEE. V was trimmed by 1 base and J by 0 bases, leaving 9 bases between them. The CDR3 length is 15 residues. CDR3 region: CASSVTSSSTDTQYF. For the CDR3, the DNA is TGTGCCAGCAGCGTAACCAGTTCTAGCACAGATACGCAGTATTTT.

This clonotype was observed a few times. The rearrangement links TRBV6-5 to TRBJ2-7, with D unresolved. Germline V gives CDR1 MNHEY, CDR2 SVGAGI. The CDR3 contains 15 residues. Trimming shortened V by 0 bases and J by 1 base, and 10 bases separated the two germline ends. The CDR3 reads CASSYSMGQSYEQYF. CDR3 DNA sequence: TGTGCCAGCAGTTACTCGATGGGCCAGTCCTACGAGCAGTACTTC.

The chain is built from TRBV7-2 and TRBJ2-3, with D possibly being TRBD2 (6 bases). Germline CDR1 is SGHTA and CDR2 is FQGNSA. The CDR3 is made up of 14 amino acids. The V gene lost 2 bases and the J gene lost 2 bases, with 8 bases spanning the gap. CDR3 bases: TGTGCCAGCAGCTTAATAGCGGCCACAGATACGCAGTATTTT. It is translated as CASSLIAATDTQYF.

This clonotype was found a few times. The chain combines TRBV2 with TRBJ1-5; 8 bases match TRBD1. Germline-derived CDR1 and CDR2 are SNHLY and FYNNEI. This CDR3 has 14 amino acids. The J segment lost 4 bases and the V segment lost 4 bases, leaving 3 bases of the junction unmatched. The CDR3 nucleotides read TGTGCCAGCAGTGTCCGACAGGGGAATCAGCCCCAGCATTTT. It translates to CASSVRQGNQPQHF.

The rearrangement uses TRBV27 and TRBJ2-1; 7 bases map to TRBD1. J lost 0 bases, V lost 6 bases, and 5 bases had no gene match. Per germline, CDR1 MNHEY and CDR2 SMNVEV (reference sequence). This CDR3 is 15 amino acids long. For the CDR3, the DNA is TGTGCCAGCAGGTCGGACAGGACCTCCTACAATGAGCAGTTCTTC. Protein sequence: CASRSDRTSYNEQFF.

This rearrangement joins TRBV19 to TRBJ1-2; D gene unclear. The CDR3 spans 12 residues. V gave up 6 bases and J gave up 7 bases, with 12 bases separating them. Germline V gene data show CDR1 as LNHDA and CDR2 as SQIVND (reference sequence). The CDR3 protein is CASSERFGGYTF. CDR3 bases: TGTGCCAGTAGCGAAAGGTTTGGTGGCTACACCTTC.

The V call is TRBV12-3 or TRBV12-4, the J call TRBJ1-6; the D is unclear. V dropped 5 bases and J dropped 14 bases, with 22 bases sitting between them. The CDR3 extends over 15 amino acids. The CDR3 nucleotides read TGTGCCAGCAGTGACACTCCGGAAGGTAGAATTTCCCTCCACTTT. This translates into CASSDTPEGRISLHF.

The rearrangement joins TRBV7-2 to TRBJ1-5; D might be TRBD1 (6 bases). Germline lookup yields CDR1 SGHTA and CDR2 FQGNSA. V was pared by 6 bases and J by 6 bases, with 15 bases between. The CDR3 extends over 14 amino acids. The CDR3 protein is CASSFPGGAQPQHF. CDR3 DNA sequence: TGTGCCAGCAGTTTCCCTGGGGGGGCTCAGCCCCAGCATTTT.

This clonotype was observed a handful of times. The chain recombines TRBV27 with TRBJ2-3; D may be TRBD1 (5 bases). The CDR3 runs to 16 residues. Trimming took 1 base from V and 3 from J, leaving 14 bases between them. CDR1 is MNHEY and CDR2 is SMNVEV in the germline V gene (reference sequence). In DNA, the CDR3 is TGTGCCAGCAGTTTATTAGGGGCGAAGGAAACAGATACGCAGTATTTT. Translated, it gives CASSLLGAKETDTQYF.

This clonotype was observed at least ten times. The chain carries TRBV4-2 and TRBJ2-1; 7 positions agree with TRBD2. The CDR3 loop spans 16 amino acids. Germline CDR1 reads LGHNA; CDR2 reads YNFKEQ. V was pared by 3 bases and J by 0 bases, with 5 bases of the junction left unmatched. CDR3 residues: CASSHRGVTSYNEQFF. CDR3 nucleotides: TGTGCCAGCAGCCACCGGGGGGTCACCTCCTACAATGAGCAGTTCTTC.

The J gene is TRBJ2-3, the V gene TRBV6-6; 12 nucleotides agree with TRBD2. J lost 1 base, V lost 6 bases, and 2 bases had no gene match. Germline values: CDR1 MNHNY, CDR2 SVGAGI (reference sequence). The CDR3 runs 15 residues. CDR3 sequence (DNA): TGTGCCAGCAGGCTAGCGGGAGGGGGCACAGATACGCAGTATTTT. Its translation is CASRLAGGGTDTQYF.

The J gene is TRBJ2-7, the V gene TRBV7-9, with D possibly matching TRBD2 (5 bases). Trimming removed 4 bases at V and 6 bases at J, with 22 bases between. The CDR3 has 16 residues. Germline V gives CDR1 SEHNR, CDR2 FQNEAQ (reference sequence). In DNA form, the CDR3 reads TGTGCCAGCAGCTCAAATAGCCGAAGAGAGGGTGGCGAGCAGTACTTC. It codes for CASSSNSRREGGEQYF.

The chain combines TRBV18 with TRBJ2-7; the match to TRBD1 covers 8 bases. The J segment lost 7 bases and the V segment lost 6 bases, leaving 11 bases of the junction unmatched. This CDR3 contains 14 residues. Germline assignment: CDR1 KGHSH and CDR2 LQKENI. The CDR3 loop reads CASSQGAVDNEQYF. In DNA, the CDR3 is TGTGCCAGCTCCCAGGGGGCGGTTGACAATGAGCAGTACTTC.

This clonotype has only one observation. Just one base apart from a much larger clone, this may be a read error. CDR3 region: CASSPRDNQEAQYF. In DNA, the CDR3 is TGCGCCAGCAGCCCCCGGGACAACCAAGAGGCCCAGTACTTC. The chain recombines TRBV4-3 with TRBJ2-5; maybe TRBD1 (6 bases). This CDR3 contains 14 residues. From germline, CDR1 is LGHNA and CDR2 YSLEER.

The gene calls are TRBV20-1 and TRBJ2-7, with 8 bases fitting TRBD1. J gave up 2 bases and V 5 bases, and 5 bases lay outside the gene matches. Germline V gene data show CDR1 as DFQATT and CDR2 as SNEGSKA (reference sequence). This CDR3 region has 13 residues. The chain's CDR3 is CSALTGAPYEQYF. The CDR3 coding sequence is TGCAGTGCTTTGACAGGGGCCCCCTACGAGCAGTACTTC.

The chain carries TRBV7-2 and TRBJ2-7; 8 bases match TRBD2. Germline CDR1 and CDR2: SGHTA and FQGNSA. This CDR3 is built from 16 residues. V dropped 5 bases and J dropped 3; count of bases not matched to a gene: 12. The CDR3 protein is CASSPQSGGGNYEQYF. The CDR3, as DNA: TGTGCCAGCAGCCCCCAAAGCGGGGGCGGGAACTACGAGCAGTACTTC.

This clonotype was seen a handful of times. The V and J genes are TRBV7-2 and TRBJ2-5, with 10 bases identical to TRBD2. This CDR3 contains 16 residues. CDR1 SGHTA and CDR2 FQGNSA come from the germline V gene. J lost 6 bases, V lost 1 base, and 8 bases had no gene match. The CDR3 bases are TGTGCCAGCAGCTTAGGGGCTAGCGGGGGAGGGAAGACCCAGTACTTC. It yields the protein CASSLGASGGGKTQYF.

This clonotype was picked up a small number of times. The J gene is TRBJ2-5, the V gene TRBV24-1; 8 bases agree with TRBD1. This CDR3 region has 14 residues. Germline CDR1 reads KGHDR; CDR2 reads SFDVKD. Trimming took 4 bases from V and 5 from J; bases not matched to a gene: 5. The CDR3 region has the DNA TGTGCCACCAGTGACCGGACAGGGTGGGAGACCCAGTACTTC. It translates to CATSDRTGWETQYF.

Concerning this clonotype itself: A much larger clone lies one base from this, so it may be a read error. This chain joins TRBV29-1 and TRBJ2-7, with D uncertain. Looked up from germline, CDR1 is SQVTM and CDR2 is ANQGSEA. The V end was cut by 3 bases, the J end by 5 bases, with 8 bases between. This CDR3 is 11 amino acids long. The CDR3 spells CSVETADEQYF. As DNA, the CDR3 is TGCAGCGTTGAGACCGCCGACGAGCAGTACTTC.

V usage is TRBV6-6 and J usage is TRBJ1-6; D possibly corresponds to TRBD1 (6 bases). Trimming removed 5 bases at V and 6 bases at J, with 14 bases between. Germline V gene data show CDR1 as MNHNY and CDR2 as SVGAGI (reference sequence). The CDR3 spans 15 residues. The CDR3 protein is CASSQQGIGNSPLHF. CDR3 nucleotides: TGTGCCAGCAGTCAGCAGGGGATAGGTAATTCACCCCTCCACTTT.

The chain is built from TRBV5-1 and TRBJ1-6; D is undetermined. V was trimmed by 3 bases and J by 8 bases, leaving 18 bases between them. There are 16 residues in the CDR3. CDR1 and CDR2 (germline): SGHRS, YFSETQ. The CDR3 is CASSWAQSPADSPLHF. The CDR3, as DNA: TGCGCCAGCAGCTGGGCCCAAAGCCCGGCGGATTCACCCCTCCACTTT.